The rows below give T cell receptor beta chains drawn from one sample of a study of glioma-infiltrating T cells. TCRdb re-analysed the multiplex PCR reads in MiXCR, keeping a single row per CDR3 protein. The sample consists of about 190,000 distinct CDR3 sequences, roughly a third of them appearing once. Sample: glioma tissue, nonneoplastic brain tissue, or PBMCs (not recorded which). Receptors originate from a human donor with low-grade glioma or glioblastoma, undergoing nonglioma brain surgery, or in good health (not recorded which). The CDR3 runs from the conserved cysteine through the conserved F or W. A D gene is named only where the DNA matches it firmly. Part of the rows lack a size; the others show once, few, many or a class for expanded clones.

>NA|TRBJ1-2|many|TRBV6-1
TGTGCCAGCAGAGGCCCGACAGAGCCCTATGGCTACACCTTC
CASRGPTEPYGYTF
>NA|TRBJ2-3|many|TRBV7-2
TGTGCCAGCAGCTTAGTAAGCTACACAGATACGCAGTATTTT
CASSLVSYTDTQYF
>TRBD1|TRBJ1-2|many|TRBV7-2
TGTGCCAGCACCCTGGACAGGGGAGCTAACTATGGCTACACCTTC
CASTLDRGANYGYTF
>TRBD2|TRBJ2-1|many|TRBV7-2
TGTGCCAGCAGCTTAGGAGCTAGCGGTTACAATGAGCAGTTCTTC
CASSLGASGYNEQFF
>TRBD2|TRBJ2-1|many|TRBV20-1
TGCAGTGCGTTTCCGGGACTAGCGAAGAATGAGCAGTTCTTC
CSAFPGLAKNEQFF
>TRBD1|TRBJ2-7|many|TRBV2
TGTGCCAGCACCCCAGGGGGCTCCGGCTACGAGCAGTACTTC
CASTPGGSGYEQYF
>NA|TRBJ2-3|many|TRBV20-1
TGCAGTGCTCGGACGGATACGCAGTATTTT
CSARTDTQYF
>TRBD1|TRBJ2-7|many|TRBV18
TGTGCCAGCTCACCAGAAGCTCGGACAGGGTACGACGAGCAGTACTTC
CASSPEARTGYDEQYF
>TRBD1|TRBJ2-7|many|TRBV4-2
TGTGCCAGCAGCCAGCTTCTACAGGGGAACGAGCAGTACTTC
CASSQLLQGNEQYF
>TRBD1|TRBJ2-1|many|TRBV5-4
TGTGCCAGCAGCATGGGACAGGGGAATGAGCAGTTCTTC
CASSMGQGNEQFF
>TRBD2|TRBJ2-1|few|TRBV29-1
TGCAGCGTCGAGCTAGCGGAGGTCTCCTACAATGAGCAGTTCTTC
CSVELAEVSYNEQFF
>TRBD2|TRBJ2-7|few|TRBV10-3
TGTGCCATCAGTGAGTCCCCCGGACTAGCCGCCACCTACGAGCAGTACTTC
CAISESPGLAATYEQYF
>NA|TRBJ2-3|many|TRBV7-9
TGTGCCAGCAGCCGCCTCGGAGATACGCAGTATTTT
CASSRLGDTQYF
>NA|TRBJ2-1|NA|TRBV19
TGTGCCAGTAGTCCCGACAGGATGGATAGCGATGAGCAGTTCTTC
CASSPDRMDSDEQFF
>NA|TRBJ2-3|many|TRBV7-2
TGTGCCAGCAGCTTTGGTACCGGGAGCACAGATACGCAGTATTTT
CASSFGTGSTDTQYF
>NA|TRBJ2-7|many|TRBV27
TGTGCCAGCGCACGGACACTTTTATTACCCTACGAGCAGTACTTC
CASARTLLLPYEQYF
>TRBD2|TRBJ2-7|many|TRBV20-1
TGCAGTGCTAGCCTAGCGGGCTGGGACGAGCAGTACTTC
CSASLAGWDEQYF
>NA|TRBJ1-1|few|TRBV12-3/TRBV12-4
TGTGCCAGCAGTTTAACAGCTACCACTGAAGCTTTCTTT
CASSLTATTEAFF
>NA|TRBJ2-5|many|TRBV6-2/TRBV6-3
TGTGCCAGCAGTGTAGGACCTCAAGAGACCCAGTACTTC
CASSVGPQETQYF
>NA|TRBJ1-2|many|TRBV6-1
TGTGCCAGCAGTGACCCAGGTAGCTATGGCTACACCTTC
CASSDPGSYGYTF
>TRBD2|TRBJ2-3|many|TRBV28
TGTGCCAGCGGTGCGGGAGTAGATACGCAGTATTTT
CASGAGVDTQYF
>NA|TRBJ1-5|many|TRBV4-1
TGCGCCAGCAGCCAAGCGGCAGGCCGCGATCAGCCCCAGCATTTT
CASSQAAGRDQPQHF
>TRBD2|TRBJ2-1|NA|TRBV7-9
TGTGCCAGCAGATATCTAGCGGGTGCGTCCTACAATGAGAAGTTCTTC
CASRYLAGASYNEKFF
>NA|TRBJ2-1|many|TRBV4-3
TGCGCCAGCAGCCAAGATATCGATGAGCAGTTCTTC
CASSQDIDEQFF
>TRBD2|TRBJ2-1|NA|TRBV19
TGTGCCAGTAGTCTGCCCTGGACTAGCGGGAGCTCCTACAATGAGCAGTTCTTC
CASSLPWTSGSSYNEQFF
>TRBD1|TRBJ1-4|many|TRBV4-2
TGTGCCAGCAGCCAAGTGTCCGGACAGGGGGACGAAAAACTGTTTTTT
CASSQVSGQGDEKLFF
>TRBD2|TRBJ2-3|many|TRBV7-2
TGTGCCAGCAGCTCGGATAGCGGGGCTAGCACAGATACGCAGTATTTT
CASSSDSGASTDTQYF
>TRBD2|TRBJ2-1|NA|TRBV11-2
TGTGCCAGCAGCTTAGGGCTAGCGGGAAGCAATGAGGAGTTCTTC
CASSLGLAGSNEEFF
>NA|TRBJ2-5|few|TRBV12-5
TGTGCTAGTGGTTTGGTAAACCAAGAGACCCAGTACTTC
CASGLVNQETQYF
>NA|TRBJ1-5|few|TRBV30
TGTGCCGGTTCCGATAGCAATCAGCCCCAGCATTTT
CAGSDSNQPQHF
>TRBD2|TRBJ2-2|many|TRBV15
TGTGCCACCAGCAGAAGACTAGCGGACACCGGGGAGCTGTTTTTT
CATSRRLADTGELFF
>NA|TRBJ1-4|NA|TRBV20-1
TGCAGTGCTAGACGGCAGGGAGAAAAACTGTTTTTT
CSARRQGEKLFF
>NA|TRBJ1-3|NA|TRBV11-1
TGTGCCAGCAGGTCGACGGACGGAGGAAACACCATATATTTT
CASRSTDGGNTIYF
>NA|TRBJ2-1|NA|TRBV7-2
TGTGCCAGCGGCTTACGGGAAACGACTAGAGGGAGACGAATCTACAATGAGCAGTTCTTC
CASGLRETTRGRRIYNEQFF
>TRBD1|TRBJ2-7|NA|TRBV19
TGTGCCAGTAGGGCTTTGGGACAGTCCTACGAGCAGTACTTC
CASRALGQSYEQYF
>NA|TRBJ2-7|NA|TRBV5-4
TGTGCCAGCAGCTTTATGGGCTACGAGCAGTACTTC
CASSFMGYEQYF
>NA|TRBJ1-3|NA|TRBV5-1
TGCGCCAGCAGCTTGGAGGCAGGGTCCGGAAACACCATATATTTT
CASSLEAGSGNTIYF
>TRBD1|TRBJ2-2|many|TRBV20-1
TGCAGTGCTGGCGGACAGGGGTACACCGGGGAGCTGTTTTTT
CSAGGQGYTGELFF
>NA|TRBJ2-2|few|TRBV7-2
TGTGCCAGCAGCTTAGATGCTAGAAGGGGATCGAACACCGGGGAGCTGTTTTTT
CASSLDARRGSNTGELFF
>NA|TRBJ2-3|NA|TRBV3-1
TGTGCCAGCAGCCAAGATGCGGGCGGGTTGATAGATACGCAGTATTTT
CASSQDAGGLIDTQYF
>NA|TRBJ1-2|many|TRBV3-1
TGTGCCAGCAGCCAAGATGTTCGTATGGCTGGCGGCTACACCTTC
CASSQDVRMAGGYTF
>NA|TRBJ2-7|many|TRBV7-2
TGTGCCAGCAGCTCCCCGGTTGGGACTCAGTCCTACGAGCAGTACTTC
CASSSPVGTQSYEQYF
>NA|TRBJ2-7|many|TRBV29-1
TGCAGCGTTGTTGGACTCCCCTACGAGCAGTACTTC
CSVVGLPYEQYF
>NA|TRBJ2-3|many|TRBV6-2/TRBV6-3
TGTGCCAGCAGTTCATCCGGGCGGGACTTCGTGGATACGCAGTATTTT
CASSSSGRDFVDTQYF
>NA|TRBJ1-5|many|TRBV7-3
TGTGCCAGCAGCACCCGACAGGCCAGCAATCAGCCCCAGCATTTT
CASSTRQASNQPQHF
>NA|TRBJ2-7|NA|TRBV5-1
TGCGCCAGCAGCTTGGGACTAGGCTACGAGCAGTACTTC
CASSLGLGYEQYF
>TRBD1|TRBJ2-5|NA|TRBV27
TGTTCCAGCAGCCCGGGACAGGGGATTGGGCCCCAGTACTTC
CSSSPGQGIGPQYF
>NA|TRBJ2-3|NA|TRBV30
TGTGCCTGGGCTAAGGAGGGTTATACGCAGTATTTT
CAWAKEGYTQYF
>TRBD1|TRBJ2-2|NA|TRBV7-2
TGTGCCAGCAGCTTAGGAACTCAGGGGGCGCGGACCGGGGAGCTGTTTTTT
CASSLGTQGARTGELFF
>TRBD2|TRBJ2-3|few|TRBV12-5
TGTGCTAGTGGTTTGGAAAGTAGCGGGAGGAGCACAGATACGCAGTATTTT
CASGLESSGRSTDTQYF
>NA|TRBJ1-1|NA|TRBV6-6
TGTGCCAGCAGTCCCATTAGCGGGAGCACTGAAGCTTCCTTT
CASSPISGSTEASF
>TRBD1|TRBJ1-5|many|TRBV20-1
TGCAGTGCTAGAGATGCAGGGGGGTTTGCCAATCAGCCCCAGCATTTT
CSARDAGGFANQPQHF
>NA|TRBJ1-1|NA|TRBV12-3/TRBV12-4
TGTGCCAGCAGTTTCCTCGGGGTGAACACTGAAGCTTTCTTT
CASSFLGVNTEAFF